These T cell receptor beta chains were read from a single sample in a study of blood T cell repertoires in COVID-19. The protocol was immunoSEQ multiplex PCR, while the TCRdb copy is restricted to in-frame clones and leaves out a portion. Of approximately 110,000 clones listed, approximately 89% were seen once; the top ten hold more than 5%. The sample consisted of peripheral blood. The source is a woman aged 60-75 years with COVID-19, enrolled during active disease. The CDR3 runs from the conserved cysteine through the conserved F or W. Fields, in order: V gene, J gene, clone size, D gene, CDR3 protein, CDR3 DNA. The D gene is left open where the match is weak. Expanded clones get a size class; other rows say once, few or many, or leave the size out.

>TRBV7-8|TRBJ2-7|-|-
CASSLVPRNEQYF
TGTGCCAGCAGCTTAGTTCCCAGGAACGAGCAGTACTTC
>TRBV19|TRBJ2-1|-|TRBD2
CASSTPSTSGGLTTSSYNEQFF
TGTGCCAGTAGTACCCCTTCGACTAGCGGGGGTCTCACAACAAGCTCCTACAATGAGCAGTTCTTC
>TRBV20-1|TRBJ2-5|once|-
CSATGQETQYF
TGCAGTGCTACCGGGCAAGAGACCCAGTACTTC
>TRBV11-2|TRBJ2-1|-|TRBD2
CASSSWTSGAPGEQFF
TGTGCCAGCAGCTCCTGGACTAGCGGGGCGCCCGGTGAGCAGTTCTTC
>TRBV5-1|TRBJ1-2|-|TRBD1
CASSLVRQGGHYGYTF
TGCGCCAGCAGCCTGGTAAGACAGGGAGGACACTATGGCTACACCTTC
>TRBV7-2|TRBJ2-3|-|TRBD1
CASSLATGGFGDTQYF
TGTGCCAGCAGCCTAGCGACAGGGGGGTTCGGAGATACGCAGTATTTT
>TRBV7-3|TRBJ1-2|-|-
CASSLTQDGYGYTF
TGTGCCAGCAGCTTAACACAGGACGGCTATGGCTACACCTTC
>TRBV5-4|TRBJ2-2|-|-
CASSFEIATNTGELFF
TGTGCCAGCAGCTTTGAAATAGCAACGAACACCGGGGAGCTGTTTTTT
>TRBV3-1/TRBV3-2|TRBJ2-5|-|TRBD2
CASSQVIAGETQYF
TGTGCCAGCAGCCAAGTGATAGCGGGGGAGACCCAGTACTTC
>TRBV7-8|TRBJ1-6|-|-
CASSLPGGSTPLHF
TGTGCCAGCAGCCTCCCGGGGGGATCGACACCCCTCCACTTT
>TRBV5-8|TRBJ1-4|-|-
CASSFGGDRGEKLFF
TGTGCCAGCAGCTTCGGCGGGGACCGTGGGGAAAAACTGTTTTTT
>TRBV7-9|TRBJ2-5|-|TRBD2
CASSYLAGGLRETQYF
TGTGCCAGCAGCTACCTAGCGGGGGGGCTTAGAGAGACCCAGTACTTC
>TRBV2|TRBJ1-6|-|TRBD1
CASSETQGDSPLHF
TGTGCCAGCAGTGAAACCCAGGGGGATTCACCCCTCCACTTT
>TRBV5-1|TRBJ1-6|-|TRBD1
CASSSASDRNSPLHF
TGCGCCAGCAGCTCTGCTTCGGACAGGAATTCACCCCTCCACTTT
>TRBV12-3/TRBV12-4|TRBJ1-2|-|-
CASRTAANYGYTF
TGTGCCAGCAGGACCGCGGCCAACTATGGCTACACCTTC
>TRBV28|TRBJ2-7|once|-
CASSTNSYEQYF
TGTGCCAGCAGTACCAACAGTTACGAGCAGTACTTC
>TRBV2|TRBJ1-5|-|TRBD1
CASSAIFGQGFLVGNQPQHF
TGTGCCAGCAGCGCCATCTTCGGACAGGGGTTTCTCGTAGGCAATCAGCCCCAGCATTTT
>TRBV11-2|TRBJ2-1|-|-
CASSLGRGNEQFF
TGTGCCAGCAGCTTAGGTAGGGGAAATGAGCAGTTCTTC
>TRBV6-6|TRBJ1-5|few|TRBD1
CASSLGTGGFSNQPQHF
TGTGCCAGCAGTCTCGGGACAGGGGGCTTCAGCAATCAGCCCCAGCATTTT
>TRBV15|TRBJ2-3|-|TRBD2
CATSRDGEGIADTQYF
TGTGCCACCAGCAGAGATGGGGAGGGTATTGCAGATACGCAGTATTTT
>TRBV18|TRBJ1-2|-|TRBD1
CASSPQGAANYGYTF
TGTGCCAGCTCACCACAGGGGGCGGCTAACTATGGCTACACCTTC
>TRBV5-1|TRBJ1-1|once|-
CASSLEQMSIGAFF
TGCGCCAGCAGCTTGGAACAGATGAGTATTGGAGCTTTCTTT
>TRBV18|TRBJ2-7|-|TRBD1
CASSPYKDRGNNEQYF
TGTGCCAGCTCACCGTATAAGGACAGGGGAAACAACGAGCAGTACTTC
>TRBV7-8|TRBJ1-1|-|-
CASSLDGMGALNTEAFF
TGTGCCAGCAGCTTAGATGGGATGGGGGCTCTGAACACTGAAGCTTTCTTT
>TRBV5-1|TRBJ2-7|-|-
CASRQGDEQYF
TGCGCCAGCAGACAAGGGGACGAGCAGTACTTC
>TRBV11-2|TRBJ1-4|-|-
CASSLGGGLDEKLFF
TGTGCCAGCAGCTTAGGTGGGGGCTTGGATGAAAAACTGTTTTTT
>TRBV5-4|TRBJ1-6|-|TRBD1
CASSNRGQSPLHF
TGTGCCAGCAGTAACAGGGGACAGTCACCCCTCCACTTT
>TRBV5-1|TRBJ2-3|-|-
CASSLGGVGTDTQYF
TGCGCCAGCAGCTTAGGGGGGGTCGGCACAGATACGCAGTATTTT
>TRBV9|TRBJ1-1|-|-
CASSVSSQANTEAFF
TGTGCCAGCAGCGTAAGCTCCCAGGCGAACACTGAAGCTTTCTTT
>TRBV4-1|TRBJ2-1|-|TRBD2
CASGGAYNEQFF
TGCGCGAGCGGGGGGGCCTACAATGAGCAGTTCTTC
>TRBV2|TRBJ1-5|-|-
CASRLGGNEQPQHF
TGTGCCAGCAGATTGGGAGGGAATGAGCAGCCCCAGCATTTT
>TRBV3-1/TRBV3-2|TRBJ1-6|once|-
CASSPDTERFSLHF
TGTGCCAGCAGCCCCGATACCGAGAGATTTTCCCTCCACTTT
>TRBV6-1|TRBJ1-1|-|-
CASPGRPNTEAFF
TGTGCCAGCCCCGGTCGCCCGAACACTGAAGCTTTCTTT
>TRBV30|TRBJ2-1|-|TRBD1
CAWQGQLVYNEQFF
TGTGCCTGGCAGGGACAGCTCGTCTACAATGAGCAGTTCTTC
>TRBV6-4|TRBJ2-3|-|-
CASSTNFNTDTQYF
TGTGCCAGCAGTACGAACTTTAACACAGATACGCAGTATTTT
>TRBV7-6|TRBJ1-6|-|TRBD1
CASSLRTGIDSPLHF
TGTGCCAGCAGCCTACGGACAGGGATAGATTCACCCCTCCACTTT
>TRBV4-2|TRBJ2-7|-|TRBD2
CASSRLVAGVPSYEQYF
TGTGCCAGCAGCCGCCTGGTAGCGGGGGTGCCATCCTACGAGCAGTACTTC
>TRBV7-2|TRBJ2-1|-|TRBD2
CASSFRGKLSGGDNNEQFF
TGTGCCAGCAGCTTCCGGGGGAAGCTTAGCGGGGGGGATAACAATGAGCAGTTCTTC
>TRBV7-9|TRBJ1-2|-|TRBD1
CASSLDWTGGHGYTF
TGTGCCAGCAGCTTAGATTGGACAGGGGGCCACGGCTACACCTTC
>TRBV14|TRBJ1-2|medium-sized|TRBD1
CASSPWTGGERPYGYTF
TGTGCCAGCAGCCCATGGACAGGGGGCGAAAGGCCCTATGGCTACACCTTC
>TRBV5-6|TRBJ1-2|-|TRBD1
CASSYMTGYNYGYTF
TGTGCCAGCAGCTATATGACAGGGTATAACTATGGCTACACCTTC
>TRBV5-1|TRBJ2-6|-|-
CASSLGQAFSGANVLTF
TGCGCCAGCAGCTTGGGACAGGCGTTCTCTGGGGCCAACGTCCTGACTTTC
>TRBV20-1|TRBJ1-1|-|-
CSASEGAEAFF
TGCAGTGCGTCTGAGGGGGCTGAAGCTTTCTTT
>TRBV7-9|TRBJ1-3|-|-
CASSLGRAGNTIYF
TGTGCCAGCAGCTTGGGCAGGGCTGGAAACACCATATATTTT
>TRBV9|TRBJ1-5|-|-
CASSVGPDSNQPQHF
TGTGCCAGCAGCGTAGGGCCAGATAGCAATCAGCCCCAGCATTTT
>TRBV6-4|TRBJ1-3|-|-
CASSEQPGNTIYF
TGTGCCAGCAGTGAACAACCTGGAAACACCATATATTTT
>TRBV11-1|TRBJ1-2|-|-
CASSPSDSLLEGYTF
TGTGCCAGCAGCCCTAGCGACAGCCTTTTAGAGGGCTACACCTTC
>TRBV19|TRBJ2-1|-|-
CASSIGGVGNEQFF
TGTGCCAGTAGTATAGGGGGGGTTGGCAATGAGCAGTTCTTC
>TRBV19|TRBJ1-5|-|-
CASRIGDDGQPQHF
TGTGCCAGTAGGATTGGAGATGACGGTCAGCCCCAGCATTTT
>TRBV5-5|TRBJ2-2|-|TRBD2
CASSRLAGAYTGELFF
TGTGCCAGCAGCCGACTAGCGGGGGCCTACACCGGGGAGCTGTTTTTT
>TRBV7-3|TRBJ2-7|-|TRBD1
CASSPPAGGYEQYF
TGTGCCAGCAGCCCCCCGGCAGGGGGCTACGAGCAGTACTTC
>TRBV12-3/TRBV12-4|TRBJ1-2|-|TRBD1
CASSRDRGYGYTF
TGTGCCAGCAGTCGCGACAGGGGCTATGGCTACACCTTC
>TRBV5-5|TRBJ1-4|-|-
CASSWTGSTNEKLFF
TGTGCCAGCAGCTGGACGGGATCAACTAATGAAAAACTGTTTTTT
>TRBV19|TRBJ2-1|few|TRBD1
CASSIRGQGESNEQFF
TGTGCCAGTAGTATAAGGGGACAGGGGGAAAGCAATGAGCAGTTCTTC
>TRBV6-2/TRBV6-3|TRBJ2-1|-|-
CASSDSYNEQFF
TGTGCCAGCAGCGACAGCTACAATGAGCAGTTCTTC
>TRBV3-1/TRBV3-2|TRBJ2-2|-|-
CASSQDLGGTGELFF
TGTGCCAGCAGCCAAGATTTAGGGGGAACCGGGGAGCTGTTTTTT
>TRBV10-3|TRBJ1-4|-|TRBD1
CAISEGTGTASNEKLFF
TGTGCCATCAGTGAGGGAACCGGGACAGCCTCTAATGAAAAACTGTTTTTT